This T cell receptor beta chain was documented in a study of CD8 T cells in ankylosing spondylitis (dated by TCRdb to about 2017). Notes on the research overall: To find TCR variants linked to disease, the study profiled T cell receptor beta repertoires in ankylosing spondylitis patients and healthy donors. The whole study cohort included 90 to 120 healthy donors and 25 ankylosing spondylitis patients. Peripheral blood was sampled, and synovial fluid was also collected from ankylosing spondylitis patients. What the research found in general, with its limitations: In peripheral blood, the disease-linked clones were found at relatively low frequencies and had a CD8+ phenotype. Blood from ankylosing spondylitis patients appeared to be characterized by a TCR beta motif composed of eight highly homologous amino acid variants. Some of the motif variants had been reported before in the synovial fluid and blood of reactive arthritis patients, a finding that suggests common disease-initiation mechanisms. The disease-linked clones were reported as significantly enriched in matched synovial fluid samples from ankylosing spondylitis patients.

Sequencing used an Illumina HiSeq 2500. Quantitative 5'-RACE with molecular barcodes was used to prepare TCR beta libraries. Per the authors' processing: A new computational method, built on a probabilistic model of VDJ rearrangement, was used to identify disease-linked TCR variants. TCRdb reprocessing: public reads trimmed at Q25 with fastp, clones called with MiXCR, in-frame beta chains kept. One record per CDR3 amino acid sequence lists the most common genes and DNA. The V and J calls and clone size are TCRdb's, not the authors'. This sample comprises roughly 230,000 distinct CDR3 sequences, more than 15% of them detected only once. Roughly 34% of the sample is in the top ten clones. Regarding this clonotype: It has no known antigen specificity. No base qualities exist here, and no much larger clone lies one base off it.

The V and J ends are trimmed by 4 bases and 2 bases, leaving 11 bases between them. The cysteine opens and the phenylalanine closes a CDR3 of 14 amino acids. Only CDR3 DNA remains: 42 bases, in frame from the first base. This TCR was sampled from a male donor with ankylosing spondylitis or in good health (not recorded which). Sequenced material: blood, either unsorted or a sorted T cell fraction (not recorded which). The chain links TRBV12-3 or TRBV12-4 with TRBJ2-5, with no reliable assignment of the D segment. CDR3 protein: CASSYQTEQETQYF. The bases are TGTGCCAGCAGTTACCAGACGGAGCAAGAGACCCAGTACTTC.